This T cell receptor beta chain was observed in a study of T-cell memory formation after mild COVID-19. About the research overall: Among the donors, TCR clusters were largely specific to each donor. Study findings and constraints: A second wave expanding day 15 to 37 was CD4+-biased; contracting clones were balanced.

TCRdb redid the calling of the 5' RACE reads with MiXCR, one entry per CDR3 protein. The sample has 560,000 or so distinct CDR3 sequences; roughly 17% are singletons. Germline V gene sequence: CDR1 SGHTA, CDR2 FQGNSA. This CDR3 has 12 residues. Comment on this clonotype: Its specificity is unknown. One end of the junction is discordant with germline, which a read error may explain.

The TCR originated in an adult woman who had mild COVID-19 (a few samples of this study predate the infection). Cell type and time point are not known. The sample was PBMCs or a T cell subset sorted from them (not recorded which). The rearrangement joins TRBV7-2 to TRBJ1-2; 7 nucleotides match TRBD1. Here the CDR3 DNA reads TGTGCCAGCAGTTACTCCCGGGACAGAGAAAAATTC. Translating it yields CASSYSRDREKF.